These 15 T cell receptor beta chains were all obtained from the same sample, sequenced in a study of CD8+ T cells in alopecia areata. It was cDNA, reverse transcribed from extracted RNA, that served as the sequencing template. Method: immunoSEQ multiplex PCR; TCRdb's copy keeps in-frame clones and lacks some. This sample has 140,000 or so clones, with around 62% found just once. The sample comprised CD8+ T cells sorted from blood. These receptor sequences come from a human donor in good health.

The chain combines TRBV29-1 with TRBJ2-1, with D perhaps TRBD2 (5 bases). The V end lost 6 bases, the J end lost 8 bases, and 17 bases lay between the germline ends. Germline CDR1 reads SQVTM; CDR2 reads ANQGSEA. This CDR3 is 13 amino acids long. CDR3 protein: CSVSGSSTDEQFF. Here the CDR3 DNA reads TGCAGCGTCAGCGGTTCTTCCACGGATGAGCAGTTCTTC.

The V and J genes are TRBV7-9 and TRBJ2-1; TRBD2 agrees at 9 bases. The V gene end was trimmed by 5 bases and the J gene end by 7 bases; junction bases not matched to a gene: 12. The CDR3 consists of 16 residues. Per germline, CDR1 SEHNR and CDR2 FQNEAQ (reference sequence). CDR3 region: CASSAIAGDGLNEQFF. The CDR3 DNA sequence: TGTGCCAGCAGCGCCATAGCGGGAGACGGATTGAATGAGCAGTTCTTC.

The chain links TRBV29-1 to TRBJ2-6; unclear D gene. This CDR3 has 16 amino acids. The V gene's germline CDR1 is SQVTM and CDR2 ANQGSEA. V lost 4 bases, J lost 0 bases, and 13 bases lay in between. The DNA for the CDR3 is TGCAGCGTTGTGGACGGCCATGTCTCTGGGGCCAACGTCCTGACTTTC. Protein: CSVVDGHVSGANVLTF. The whole variable domain, filled in from reference TRBV29-1 and TRBJ2-6, reads SAVISQKPSRDICQRGTSLTIQCQVDSQVTMMFWYRQQPGQSLTLIATANQGSEATYESGFVIDKFPISRPNLTFSTLTVSNMSPEDSSIYLCSVVDGHVSGANVLTFGAGSRLTVL.

The V and J genes are TRBV27 and TRBJ2-7; 14 bases fit TRBD2. The CDR3 loop spans 16 amino acids. Germline CDR1 is MNHEY and CDR2 is SMNVEV (reference sequence). Trimming removed 5 bases from V and 4 bases from J; junction bases left unmatched: 7. The DNA for the CDR3 is TGTGCCAGCAGTACGGGGACTAGCGGGAGATCTTACGAGCAGTACTTC. Translating gives CASSTGTSGRSYEQYF.

The V call is TRBV6-1, the J call TRBJ2-7, with 10 bases lining up with TRBD1. In germline, CDR1 is MNHNS, CDR2 SASEGT. The CDR3 sequence is 15 residues long. The V gene end was trimmed by 6 bases and the J gene end by 5 bases; junction bases not matched to a gene: 10. In DNA form, the CDR3 reads TGTGCCAGCAGGACGAGACAGGGGGCGGTCCACGAGCAGTACTTC. It codes for CASRTRQGAVHEQYF.

The chain is built from TRBV29-1 and TRBJ2-7; no reliable D call. Germline V gene lookup returns CDR1 SQVTM and CDR2 ANQGSEA. Trimming stripped 0 bases from V and 4 bases from J, with 7 bases between. The CDR3 sequence is 12 residues long. The CDR3 DNA reads as TGCAGCGTTGAAGACAGCTTTTACGAGCAGTACTTC. Translation: CSVEDSFYEQYF.

CDR3: CASSDTNRARVQETQYF. As DNA, the CDR3 is TGTGCCAGCAGTGACACCAACAGGGCCCGAGTACAAGAGACCCAGTACTTC. The chain has TRBV6-4 and TRBJ2-5; a weak D match, TRBD1 (6 bases). The CDR3 is 17 residues long. The V end was cut by 2 bases, the J end by 2 bases, with 18 bases between. CDR1 MRHNA and CDR2 SNTAGT come from the germline V gene.

This clone was counted a single time. The chain uses TRBV29-1 and TRBJ1-1, with a tentative D call TRBD1 (5 bases). The CDR3 runs to 14 residues. Germline assignment: CDR1 SQVTM and CDR2 ANQGSEA. V was clipped by 7 bases and J by 0 bases, with 15 bases between them. CDR3 region: CSALQAGLNTEAFF. In DNA form, the CDR3 reads TGCAGCGCTCTACAGGCTGGGCTGAACACTGAAGCTTTCTTT.

The J gene is TRBJ1-1, the V gene TRBV5-1; D is uncertain. The germline gives CDR1 SGHRS, CDR2 YFSETQ. The V gene lost 2 bases and the J gene lost 6 bases, with 11 bases spanning the gap. This CDR3 comprises 13 residues. The CDR3 reads CASSLVGGAEAFF. The DNA for the CDR3 is TGCGCCAGCAGCTTAGTGGGCGGCGCTGAAGCTTTCTTT.

Of note for this clone: This CDR3 is also generated by other DNA sequences in the sample. The V and J genes are TRBV27 and TRBJ1-5; D is unclear. V lost 6 bases and J lost 4, with 10 bases in between. This CDR3 spans 13 amino acids. Germline assignment: CDR1 MNHEY and CDR2 SMNVEV (reference sequence). Here the CDR3 reads CASRDGLNQPQHF. For the CDR3, the DNA is TGTGCCAGCAGGGACGGACTAAATCAGCCCCAGCATTTT.

The rearrangement links TRBV5-1 to TRBJ1-1, with TRBD1 as a possible D gene (6 bases). The CDR3 sequence is 17 residues long. V lost 0 bases, J lost 4 bases, and 19 bases lay in between. Germline CDR1 and CDR2: SGHRS and YFSETQ. Written as DNA, the CDR3 is TGCGCCAGCAGCTTGGAGGGAACAGGGCCTCCGGGCACTGAAGCTTTCTTT. Amino acids: CASSLEGTGPPGTEAFF.

The gene calls are TRBV19 and TRBJ2-2, with D tentatively TRBD2 (6 bases). Trimming pared 3 bases from V and 4 bases from J, leaving 12 bases between. This CDR3 has 15 residues. Looked up from germline, CDR1 is LNHDA and CDR2 is SQIVND (reference sequence). The CDR3 protein is CASSIGGTATGELFF. Here the CDR3 DNA reads TGTGCCAGTAGTATCGGAGGGACGGCCACCGGGGAGCTGTTTTTT.

Here the CDR3 DNA reads TGCAGCGCCGGTCCCCTGGACTCTGGGGCCAACGTCCTGACTTTC. Translated: CSAGPLDSGANVLTF. The V and J genes are TRBV29-1 and TRBJ2-6; D is ambiguous. The CDR3 is made up of 15 amino acids. Germline V gives CDR1 SQVTM, CDR2 ANQGSEA. V lost 7 bases, J lost 0 bases, and 13 bases lay in between.

The rearrangement uses TRBV6-5 and TRBJ2-1, with D possibly matching TRBD2 (6 bases). This CDR3 comprises 15 residues. With 8 bases removed from V and 6 bases from J, the gap between germline ends came to 20 bases. CDR1 and CDR2 from the germline V gene are MNHEY and SVGAGI. The CDR3 sequence: CASRTMGGIGNEQFF. The CDR3 DNA follows: TGTGCCAGCCGTACCATGGGCGGGATCGGCAATGAGCAGTTCTTC.

The CDR3 protein is CSVEVGDSSSYEQYF. The CDR3 DNA follows: TGCAGCGTTGAAGTCGGCGACAGCAGCTCCTACGAGCAGTACTTC. This chain joins TRBV29-1 and TRBJ2-7, with D maybe TRBD1 (5 bases). Germline V gene data show CDR1 as SQVTM and CDR2 as ANQGSEA. This CDR3 comprises 15 residues. The V and J ends lost 1 base and 0 bases respectively, with 13 bases between them.